One and the same sample provided the 32 T cell receptor beta chains below, sequenced in a study of shared clonotypes between healthy human individuals. CD45RO-negative, CCR7-selected cells formed the naive CD8 fraction, which excluded terminally differentiated effector memory CD45RA+ cells. The table came from immunoSEQ multiplex PCR; TCRdb's copy has only in-frame clones and leaves some out. The data hold about 2 million clones, with about 95% observed a single time. The source material was naive CD8+ T cells sorted from blood. These TCRs come from a man aged 18 to 29 in good health.

Note on this clone: Other nucleotide sequences in the sample specify the same CDR3. The genes are TRBV5-1 and TRBJ2-7; 10 bases match TRBD2. CDR3 length equals 14 residues. V was pared by 1 base and J by 4 bases, with 2 bases of the junction left unmatched. Germline assignment: CDR1 SGHRS and CDR2 YFSETQ. The CDR3 coding sequence is TGCGCCAGCAGCTTGACTAGCGGGGTTTACGAGCAGTACTTC. It yields the protein CASSLTSGVYEQYF.

As to this clone: The same CDR3 can be traced to other DNA sequences in this sample. The chain recombines TRBV19 with TRBJ2-7; D is unresolved. V was shortened by 3 bases and J by 6 bases, with 12 bases between the two germline ends. The CDR3 extends over 13 amino acids. Germline V gene sequence: CDR1 LNHDA, CDR2 SQIVND (reference sequence). The CDR3 loop reads CASSIAGSGEQYF. CDR3 bases: TGTGCCAGTAGTATCGCCGGGTCCGGCGAGCAGTACTTC. Looking up the rest from reference TRBV19 and TRBJ2-7 gives the full variable domain: DGGITQSPKYLFRKEGQNVTLSCEQNLNHDAMYWYRQDPGQGLRLIYYSQIVNDFQKGDIAEGYSVSREKKESFPLTVTSAQKNPTAFYLCASSIAGSGEQYFGPGTRLTVT.

V gene TRBV29-1 combines with J gene TRBJ2-1, with TRBD2 identical over 8 bases. Germline V gene sequence: CDR1 SQVTM, CDR2 ANQGSEA. The junction had 7 bases not matched to a gene; V was cut back by 6 bases and J by 9 bases. There are 12 residues in the CDR3. In DNA, the CDR3 is TGCAGCGTCCTACGGGGGGGCGGTGAGCAGTTCTTC. Its translation: CSVLRGGGEQFF.

This chain joins TRBV10-2 and TRBJ2-3; a weak D match, TRBD2 (6 bases). Per the germline V gene, CDR1 is WSHSY and CDR2 is SAAADI. The CDR3 sequence is 15 residues long. The V and J ends lost 0 bases and 5 bases respectively, with 12 bases between them. The CDR3 sequence is CASSESKVAVDTQYF. The CDR3 DNA sequence: TGCGCCAGCAGTGAGTCGAAGGTAGCGGTAGATACGCAGTATTTT.

On this clone itself: Within the sample, other DNA sequences also encode this same CDR3. This chain joins TRBV9 and TRBJ1-4; D is uncertain. The CDR3 covers 15 residues. CDR1 and CDR2 (germline): SGDLS, YYNGEE. V lost 0 bases, J lost 2 bases, and 8 bases lay in between. CDR3 coding DNA: TGTGCCAGCAGCGTAGGGGGATCTACTAATGAAAAACTGTTTTTT. Amino acids: CASSVGGSTNEKLFF. Variable domain in full (rest from reference TRBV9 and TRBJ1-4): DSGVTQTPKHLITATGQRVTLRCSPRSGDLSVYWYQQSLDQGLQFLIQYYNGEERAKGNILERFSAQQFPDLHSELNLSSLELGDSALYFCASSVGGSTNEKLFFGSGTQLSVL.

The chain links TRBV7-9 to TRBJ2-1; weak D call: TRBD2 (6 bases). Germline V CDR1 and CDR2: SEHNR, FQNEAQ (reference sequence). The CDR3 runs to 13 residues. The V end was cut by 6 bases, the J end by 8 bases, with 14 bases between. The CDR3 DNA reads as TGTGCCAGCAGTAGGCGGGATTGGGATGAGCAGTTCTTC. This sequence encodes CASSRRDWDEQFF.

The chain links TRBV5-1 to TRBJ2-3; D is uncertain. The CDR3 has 13 residues. Germline loops: CDR1 SGHRS, CDR2 YFSETQ. Between the trimmed V and J ends, which lost 3 bases and 6 bases, there was a span of 11 bases. CDR3 loop: CASSSALDDTQYF. Written as DNA, the CDR3 is TGCGCCAGCAGCTCGGCTTTAGATGATACGCAGTATTTT.

The chain has TRBV7-8 and TRBJ2-2; D might be TRBD2 (5 bases). The CDR3 loop spans 16 amino acids. Between the trimmed V and J ends, which lost 0 bases and 1 base, there was a span of 9 bases. CDR1 is SGHVS, CDR2 FQNEAQ, per germline. The CDR3 sequence: CASSLASGLNTGELFF. Here the CDR3 DNA reads TGTGCCAGCAGCTTAGCCTCCGGACTGAACACCGGGGAGCTGTTTTTT.

This sequence joins TRBV6-1 and TRBJ2-2; D not resolved. The V and J ends lost 8 bases and 8 bases respectively, with 18 bases between them. The germline CDR1 and CDR2 sequences are MNHNS and SASEGT. The length of the CDR3 is 14 residues. This CDR3 is CASPNPLGPGELFF. CDR3 DNA sequence: TGTGCCAGCCCGAACCCCCTTGGGCCGGGGGAGCTGTTTTTT.

This chain links TRBV27 with TRBJ2-2; maybe TRBD1 (7 bases). The CDR3 sequence is 14 residues long. Between the trimmed V and J ends, which lost 4 bases and 5 bases, there was a span of 11 bases. CDR1 is MNHEY and CDR2 is SMNVEV in the germline V gene (reference sequence). CDR3 sequence: CASSSGGWTGELFF. CDR3 in DNA: TGTGCCAGCAGTTCAGGGGGGTGGACCGGGGAGCTGTTTTTT.

This chain connects TRBV2 to TRBJ1-1, with D perhaps matching TRBD1 (5 bases). Germline V gene data show CDR1 as SNHLY and CDR2 as FYNNEI. Trimming shortened V by 7 bases and J by 0 bases, and 9 bases separated the two germline ends. The CDR3 covers 13 residues. The DNA for the CDR3 is TGTGCCAGCAATTCAGGGTTGAACACTGAAGCTTTCTTT. Translation: CASNSGLNTEAFF.

Concerning this clone itself: With a much larger clone just one base away, this may be a read error. The sample holds other DNA sequences that translate to the same CDR3. This chain links TRBV11-3 with TRBJ2-7; 8 bases match TRBD1. V was pared by 4 bases and J by 3 bases, with 2 bases of the junction left unmatched. The CDR3 extends over 13 amino acids. Germline CDR1 is SGHNT and CDR2 is YENEEA. The CDR3 protein is CASSYGQGYEQYF. CDR3 DNA sequence: TGTGCCAGCAGCTACGGACAGGGCTACGAGCAGTACTTC.

The rearrangement links TRBV5-1 to TRBJ2-7; the match to TRBD2 covers 9 bases. CDR3 size: 17 residues. Germline CDR1 reads SGHRS; CDR2 reads YFSETQ. V dropped 0 bases and J dropped 2; count of bases not matched to a gene: 9. CDR3 coding DNA: TGCGCCAGCAGCTTGGATGGAGTAGCGGGGGCTGCCTACGAGCAGTACTTC. Translating gives CASSLDGVAGAAYEQYF.

The rearrangement uses TRBV6-1 and TRBJ2-7, with 10 nucleotides matching TRBD1. The CDR3 totals 15 residues. Germline assignment: CDR1 MNHNS and CDR2 SASEGT. J lost 6 bases, V lost 6 bases, and 11 bases had no gene match. The chain's CDR3 is CASSIDRGLGREQYF. In DNA, the CDR3 is TGTGCCAGCAGCATCGACAGGGGGCTGGGTCGCGAGCAGTACTTC.

This clone was counted once. CDR3 sequence: CSVEWGQGAYEQYF. CDR3 sequence (DNA): TGCAGCGTTGAATGGGGACAGGGAGCCTACGAGCAGTACTTC. This chain connects TRBV29-1 to TRBJ2-7, with 9 nucleotides matching TRBD1. The CDR3 spans 14 residues. The J segment lost 2 bases and the V segment lost 2 bases, leaving 4 bases of the junction unmatched. CDR1 and CDR2 from the germline V gene are SQVTM and ANQGSEA.

The table lists this clone with a count of one. V is TRBV27 and J is TRBJ2-3; D gene ambiguous. Germline CDR1 and CDR2: MNHEY and SMNVEV (reference sequence). V was cut by 2 bases and J by 2 bases, with 8 bases left in between. The CDR3 contains 14 residues. CDR3 sequence (DNA): TGTGCCAGCAGTTTACAGGAAGACACAGATACGCAGTATTTT. Translated: CASSLQEDTDTQYF.

The chain links TRBV6-5 to TRBJ1-1; TRBD1 might be the D (6 bases). Germline-derived CDR1 and CDR2 are MNHEY and SVGAGI. This CDR3 region has 15 residues. Trimming shortened V by 0 bases and J by 0 bases, and 8 bases separated the two germline ends. The DNA for the CDR3 is TGTGCCAGCAGTTACTCGGGGGCGATGAACACTGAAGCTTTCTTT. It yields the protein CASSYSGAMNTEAFF.

The rearrangement uses TRBV7-9 and TRBJ2-1; either TRBD1 or TRBD2 may supply D (6 bases each). Between the trimmed V and J ends, which lost 5 bases and 5 bases, there was a span of 19 bases. CDR1 SEHNR and CDR2 FQNEAQ come from the germline V gene (reference sequence). The CDR3 spans 16 residues. The CDR3 region has the DNA TGTGCCAGCAGCACCACTTCGGGGGCGCTTCACAATGAGCAGTTCTTC. It codes for CASSTTSGALHNEQFF.

About this clone itself: Additional DNA sequences in this sample encode the identical CDR3. The DNA of the CDR3 is TGTGCCAGCAGCGAGGGGGGAAACTATGGCTACACCTTC. Encoded protein: CASSEGGNYGYTF. The V and J genes are TRBV9 and TRBJ1-2; D might be TRBD1 (6 bases). The CDR3 runs 13 residues. With 3 bases removed from V and 2 bases from J, the gap between germline ends came to 8 bases. The germline V gene has CDR1 SGDLS and CDR2 YYNGEE.

The chain uses TRBV9 and TRBJ2-7; weak D call: TRBD1 (5 bases). Germline V CDR1 and CDR2: SGDLS, YYNGEE. Trimming took 4 bases from V and 1 from J, leaving 15 bases between them. The CDR3 consists of 15 residues. CDR3 DNA: TGTGCCAGCAGCCCCGAAACAGGTAAGTCCTACGAGCAGTACTTC. Residues: CASSPETGKSYEQYF. Combining the CDR3 with reference TRBV9 and TRBJ2-7 gives the whole variable domain DSGVTQTPKHLITATGQRVTLRCSPRSGDLSVYWYQQSLDQGLQFLIQYYNGEERAKGNILERFSAQQFPDLHSELNLSSLELGDSALYFCASSPETGKSYEQYFGPGTRLTVT.

The V and J genes are TRBV27 and TRBJ1-5; D gene uncertain. This CDR3 is 13 amino acids long. V lost 5 bases and J 5 bases, leaving 10 bases between the germline ends. Looked up from germline, CDR1 is MNHEY and CDR2 is SMNVEV (reference sequence). CDR3 DNA sequence: TGTGCCAGCAGTACGCGAATAGATCAGCCCCAGCATTTT. The encoded protein is CASSTRIDQPQHF.

The V call is TRBV4-3, the J call TRBJ2-2; 9 bases are a match to TRBD2. After removal of 0 bases from V and 6 bases from J, the junction contained 17 bases not matched to a gene. Per the germline V gene, CDR1 is LGHNA and CDR2 is YSLEER. The CDR3 spans 20 residues. The CDR3 DNA is TGCGCCAGCAGCCAAGATACCGGGGCTATAGCGGGAGAAGGGTCCGGGGAGCTGTTTTTT. Translating gives CASSQDTGAIAGEGSGELFF.

With respect to this clone: Additional DNA sequences in this sample encode the identical CDR3. The genes are TRBV9 and TRBJ2-5, with a possible D match to TRBD2 (5 bases). This CDR3 region has 14 residues. Germline CDR1 is SGDLS and CDR2 is YYNGEE. Deletions cut 3 bases from V and 1 base from J, with 10 bases between. CDR3 nucleotide sequence: TGTGCCAGCAGCGGAGACGGACTCCAAGAGACCCAGTACTTC. Translating it yields CASSGDGLQETQYF.

The rearrangement links TRBV5-1 to TRBJ2-3, with 7 bases aligning to TRBD2. CDR3 length: 16 residues. Germline CDR1 and CDR2: SGHRS and YFSETQ. The ends lost 0 bases at V and 5 bases at J; junction bases unmatched: 9. The CDR3 loop reads CASSLEDPAGQDTQYF. The CDR3 nucleotides are TGCGCCAGCAGCTTGGAGGATCCAGCGGGGCAAGATACGCAGTATTTT. Filled out from reference TRBV5-1 and TRBJ2-3, the complete variable domain reads KAGVTQTPRYLIKTRGQQVTLSCSPISGHRSVSWYQQTPGQGLQFLFEYFSETQRNKGNFPGRFSGRQFSNSRSEMNVSTLELGDSALYLCASSLEDPAGQDTQYFGPGTRLTVL.

V usage is TRBV29-1 and J usage is TRBJ2-2; D is unclear. CDR1 SQVTM and CDR2 ANQGSEA come from the germline V gene. This CDR3 contains 11 residues. Trimming stripped 7 bases from V and 4 bases from J, with 7 bases between. CDR3 nucleotide sequence: TGCAGCGCCCGCCTCACCGGGGAGCTGTTTTTT. This encodes CSARLTGELFF.

V usage is TRBV7-9 and J usage is TRBJ2-7, with D maybe TRBD2 (7 bases). V lost 10 bases and J 2 bases, leaving 15 bases between the germline ends. The CDR3 is made up of 13 amino acids. CDR1 SEHNR and CDR2 FQNEAQ come from the germline V gene (reference sequence). This CDR3 is CATGRGPTYEQYF. CDR3 in DNA: TGTGCCACCGGGCGGGGGCCTACCTACGAGCAGTACTTC. The full variable domain, in which reference TRBV7-9 and TRBJ2-7 provide the parts outside the CDR3, is DTGVSQNPRHKITKRGQNVTFRCDPISEHNRLYWYRQTLGQGPEFLTYFQNEAQLEKSRLLSDRFSAERPKGSFSTLEIQRTEQGDSAMYLCATGRGPTYEQYFGPGTRLTVT.

The chain joins TRBV2 to TRBJ1-1, with D unclear. The germline V gene encodes CDR1 SNHLY and CDR2 FYNNEI. V was clipped by 6 bases and J by 8 bases, with 22 bases between them. The CDR3 is made up of 15 amino acids. CDR3 in amino acids: CASRPSSELVWEAFF. The CDR3, as DNA: TGTGCCAGCAGACCTTCTTCTGAACTCGTTTGGGAAGCTTTCTTT.

The chain joins TRBV5-1 to TRBJ1-4; 8 bases align to TRBD1. Germline V gene data show CDR1 as SGHRS and CDR2 as YFSETQ. Trimming removed 4 bases from V and 11 bases from J; junction bases left unmatched: 16. The CDR3 contains 16 residues. In DNA form, the CDR3 reads TGCGCCAGCAGCCCCGGACAGGGTGTACTCGTGAGGAAACTGTTTTTT. Translating it yields CASSPGQGVLVRKLFF.

The genes are TRBV18 and TRBJ1-5; D gene unclear. This CDR3 has 16 residues. The V gene's germline CDR1 is KGHSH and CDR2 LQKENI. With 2 bases removed from V and 2 bases from J, the gap between germline ends came to 13 bases. The DNA of the CDR3 is TGTGCCAGCTCACCATCTCCCCTGGGTGGCAATCAGCCCCAGCATTTT. Translation gives CASSPSPLGGNQPQHF.

The chain carries TRBV11-2 and TRBJ2-5; 15 positions match TRBD2. Germline CDR1 reads SGHAT; CDR2 reads FQNNGV. J was trimmed by 7 bases and V by 6 bases; bases with no gene match: 9. This CDR3 has 16 residues. The DNA for the CDR3 is TGTGCCAGCAGGGGGGGACTAGCGGGAGGAGTTGGGACCCAGTACTTC. Translation: CASRGGLAGGVGTQYF.

The sample holds a few counts of this clone. The chain has TRBV18 and TRBJ2-7, with a weak D call TRBD1 (7 bases). Trimming shortened V by 5 bases and J by 6 bases, and 14 bases separated the two germline ends. Germline V gene data show CDR1 as KGHSH and CDR2 as LQKENI. This CDR3 comprises 13 residues. The CDR3 is CASSAGQHREQYF. The CDR3 DNA follows: TGTGCCAGCTCAGCGGGACAGCACCGCGAGCAGTACTTC.

The chain's CDR3 is CASSRDRPQKSAEAFF. The CDR3 nucleotides are TGTGCCAGCAGCCGGGACAGGCCCCAAAAGAGCGCTGAAGCTTTCTTT. The chain uses TRBV14 and TRBJ1-1; 8 positions agree with TRBD1. Looked up from germline, CDR1 is SGHDN and CDR2 is FVKESK. The V segment lost 4 bases and the J segment 6 bases; nucleotides outside the gene matches: 13. The CDR3 covers 16 residues.